This TCR beta chain derives from a study of tumor and adjacent non-tumor tissue in lung cancer. Whole-study context: Patients comprised about a dozen adenocarcinoma, a couple of squamous cell carcinoma and 1 small cell lung cancer. The patients, roughly 10 men and a few women, were 31 to 76 with stage I to III disease. The study, taken as a whole, reports: Top 100 clones took a larger repertoire share in normal lung.

TCRbeta libraries were built with three rounds of nested PCR, modified from ARM-PCR. TCRdb analysed the multiplex PCR reads with MiXCR anew, one entry per CDR3 protein. The table has 200,000 to 250,000 distinct CDR3 sequences, 71% seen once. No cell sorting was done before RNA was extracted from the tissue. Comments on this clonotype: As yet, its antigen is unknown. The junction departs from germline at one end; a sequencing error may be responsible.

Germline V gene sequence: CDR1 WNHNN, CDR2 SYGVQD (reference sequence). This CDR3 has 13 amino acids. Sequenced sample: lung tumor tissue. The V gene is TRBV10-1, the J gene TRBJ2-7; TRBD1 matches at 9 bases. The sequence came from a man aged 60 to 75 with non-small cell lung cancer. The chain's CDR3 is CASRGQGVYVQYF. In DNA, the CDR3 is TGCGCCAGCAGGGGACAGGGTGTATACGTGCAGTACTTC.